This section outlines one TCR beta chain sequence together with its context. The length of the CDR3 is 14 residues. Per germline, CDR1 LGHDT and CDR2 YNNKEL (reference sequence). V lost 1 base to trimming and J lost 10 bases, with 11 bases between them. TCRdb's table, derived via immunoSEQ multiplex PCR, lists solely in-frame clones and lacks some. Of tens of thousands of clones in the sample, roughly 89% were seen once. The data belong to a study of blood T cell repertoires in COVID-19. Study in general: Some COVID-19 samples were acute and others convalescent; all came from the United States, Italy and Spain.

The sequenced material came from peripheral blood. V gene TRBV3-1 (or the pseudogene TRBV3-2) combines with J gene TRBJ1-6, with a weak D call TRBD1 (5 bases). The sequence derives from an older woman with active COVID-19. The CDR3 nucleotides are TGTGCCAGCAGCCAAGTCCTAAGGGGATCACCCCTCCACTTT. Its protein is CASSQVLRGSPLHF.